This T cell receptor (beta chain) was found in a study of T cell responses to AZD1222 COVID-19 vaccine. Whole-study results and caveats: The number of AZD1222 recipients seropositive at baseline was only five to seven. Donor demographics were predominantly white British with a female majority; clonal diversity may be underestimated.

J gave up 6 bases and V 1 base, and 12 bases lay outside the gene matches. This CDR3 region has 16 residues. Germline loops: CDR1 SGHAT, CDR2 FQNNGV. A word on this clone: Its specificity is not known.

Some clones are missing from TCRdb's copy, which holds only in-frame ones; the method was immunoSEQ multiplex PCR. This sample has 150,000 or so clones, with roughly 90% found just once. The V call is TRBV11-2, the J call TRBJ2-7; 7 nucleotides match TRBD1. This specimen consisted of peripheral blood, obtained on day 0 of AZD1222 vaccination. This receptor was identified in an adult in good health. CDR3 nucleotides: TGTGCCAGCAGCTTAGTTTATGCAGGGGGTTCTGGCGAGCAGTACTTC. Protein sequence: CASSLVYAGGSGEQYF.